One and the same sample provided the 14 T cell receptor beta chains below, sequenced in a study of blood T cell repertoires in COVID-19. The assay was immunoSEQ multiplex PCR, and TCRdb's table has in-frame clones only and misses some. The sample has about 410,000 clones, about nine tenths seen once. The source material was PBMCs or T cells enriched from blood (not recorded which). These receptors were collected from a man younger than 35 who had recovered from COVID-19.

The genes are TRBV2 and TRBJ1-1; D gene uncertain. V lost 6 bases and J 4 bases, leaving 12 bases between the germline ends. Looked up from germline, CDR1 is SNHLY and CDR2 is FYNNEI. The CDR3 has 13 amino acids. In nucleotides, the CDR3 is TGTGCCAGCAGGGGAGGGAGGAGCACTGAAGCTTTCTTT. It yields the protein CASRGGRSTEAFF.

The rearrangement uses TRBV3-1 (or the pseudogene TRBV3-2) and TRBJ2-1; the D gene is possibly TRBD2 (5 bases). This CDR3 has 13 amino acids. Trimming shortened V by 0 bases and J by 7 bases, and 7 bases separated the two germline ends. Germline V lookup: CDR1 LGHDT, CDR2 YNNKEL (reference sequence). The CDR3 is CASSQDLANEQFF. The CDR3 nucleotides read TGTGCCAGCAGCCAAGACCTAGCAAATGAGCAGTTCTTC.

This clone was recorded once. The V call is TRBV24-1, the J call TRBJ2-7; the match to TRBD1 covers 8 bases. The length of the CDR3 is 14 residues. With V trimmed by 5 bases and J by 3 bases, 5 bases remained unmatched. CDR1 and CDR2 (germline): KGHDR, SFDVKD. Here the CDR3 DNA reads TGTGCCACCAGTGCCGGGACAGGATTCTACGAGCAGTACTTC. Amino acid sequence: CATSAGTGFYEQYF.

CDR3 sequence: CASSLGTGGYEKLFF. CDR3 DNA sequence: TGTGCCAGCAGCTTAGGGACAGGAGGGTATGAAAAACTGTTTTTT. V usage is TRBV7-6 and J usage is TRBJ1-4, with TRBD1 matching 7 bases. The J segment lost 6 bases and the V segment lost 1 base, leaving 5 bases of the junction unmatched. The CDR3 has 15 residues. Germline CDR1 reads SGHVS; CDR2 reads FNYEAQ.

The chain employs TRBV5-4 and TRBJ1-2; D is unclear. Germline V gives CDR1 SGHNT, CDR2 YYREEE (reference sequence). The CDR3 spans 14 residues. Between the trimmed V and J ends, which lost 2 bases and 3 bases, there was a span of 11 bases. This CDR3 reads CASSFEVTDYGYTF. In nucleotides, the CDR3 is TGTGCCAGCAGCTTCGAGGTGACGGACTATGGCTACACCTTC.

V and J are TRBV6-5 and TRBJ2-1; maybe TRBD1 (5 bases). The CDR3 totals 16 residues. Germline V gives CDR1 MNHEY, CDR2 SVGAGI. The V end was cut by 2 bases, the J end by 4 bases, with 15 bases between. This CDR3 is CASSYPGPLGYNEQFF. CDR3 coding DNA: TGTGCCAGCAGTTACCCAGGGCCCCTCGGGTACAATGAGCAGTTCTTC.

The rearrangement joins TRBV20-1 to TRBJ2-1; tentatively, D is TRBD2 (6 bases). CDR3 size: 17 residues. The germline V gene encodes CDR1 DFQATT and CDR2 SNEGSKA (reference sequence). V was clipped by 6 bases and J by 1 base, with 22 bases between them. This CDR3 reads CSASYYTGTLSYNEQFF. The CDR3 DNA is TGCAGTGCCAGTTACTACACCGGGACTCTATCCTACAATGAGCAGTTCTTC.

Comment on this clone: This CDR3 is also generated by other DNA sequences in the sample. The rearrangement uses TRBV9 and TRBJ1-2; 8 bases are shared with TRBD1. CDR1 and CDR2 (germline): SGDLS, YYNGEE. V dropped 3 bases and J dropped 1; count of bases not matched to a gene: 5. The CDR3 is made up of 15 amino acids. CDR3 nucleotides: TGTGCCAGCAGCGCCGGACAGGGCAGTAACTATGGCTACACCTTC. Amino acid sequence: CASSAGQGSNYGYTF.

J is TRBJ2-5 and V is TRBV7-2, with 7 bases that match TRBD2. J lost 5 bases, V lost 5 bases, and 11 bases had no gene match. CDR3 size: 15 residues. The V gene's germline CDR1 is SGHTA and CDR2 FQGNSA. CDR3 coding DNA: TGTGCCAGCAGCGGGAGGGACGGGATGTGGGAGACCCAGTACTTC. Translation gives CASSGRDGMWETQYF.

The V call is TRBV5-1, the J call TRBJ1-3; 7 positions agree with TRBD1. Germline lookup yields CDR1 SGHRS and CDR2 YFSETQ. The trim removed 3 bases at V and 0 bases at J, leaving 9 bases unmatched. The CDR3 covers 17 residues. The CDR3 DNA follows: TGCGCCAGCAGCTGGGGAAAGACAGGGAGCTCTGGAAACACCATATATTTT. The encoded protein is CASSWGKTGSSGNTIYF. Using reference TRBV5-1 and TRBJ1-3 for the parts outside the CDR3, the full variable domain is KAGVTQTPRYLIKTRGQQVTLSCSPISGHRSVSWYQQTPGQGLQFLFEYFSETQRNKGNFPGRFSGRQFSNSRSEMNVSTLELGDSALYLCASSWGKTGSSGNTIYFGEGSWLTVV.

The chain is built from TRBV2 and TRBJ2-5, with TRBD2 identical over 12 bases. This CDR3 region has 20 residues. The germline CDR1 and CDR2 sequences are SNHLY and FYNNEI. J gave up 3 bases and V 7 bases, and 21 bases lay outside the gene matches. The CDR3 loop reads CASKRVLAGGPRGFEETQYF. The CDR3 nucleotides are TGTGCCAGCAAGCGTGTGCTAGCGGGGGGGCCCAGAGGTTTTGAAGAGACCCAGTACTTC.

The V call is TRBV2, the J call TRBJ1-1; 8 positions agree with TRBD1. The CDR3 spans 16 residues. Germline values: CDR1 SNHLY, CDR2 FYNNEI. Germline trimming cut 3 bases from V and 1 base from J; bases unmatched to any gene: 7. CDR3 in DNA: TGTGCCAGCAGTGACCCGCGGACAGGGCCGAACACTGAAGCTTTCTTT. Amino acids: CASSDPRTGPNTEAFF.

This chain uses TRBV4-1 with TRBJ2-1; D gene ambiguous. The germline CDR1 and CDR2 sequences are MGHRA and YSYEKL. V lost 1 base to trimming and J lost 6 bases, with 10 bases between them. The CDR3 length is 14 residues. CDR3 nucleotide sequence: TGCGCCAGCAGCCAAGGAGACTCTTTCAATGAGCAGTTCTTC. It yields the protein CASSQGDSFNEQFF.

The CDR3 DNA reads as TGTGCCAGCAGTAGTGGCAGGGCGGGCAATCAGCCCCAGCATTTT. It encodes CASSSGRAGNQPQHF. This sequence joins TRBV2 and TRBJ1-5, with D possibly being TRBD1 (5 bases). V lost 5 bases to trimming and J lost 2 bases, with 13 bases between them. The CDR3 length is 15 residues. Germline values: CDR1 SNHLY, CDR2 FYNNEI.